This T cell receptor beta chain was found in a study of shared clonotypes between healthy human individuals. Study findings and constraints: Clonotypes that were shared across a handful of donors made up around 5.5% of naive CD4 clonotypes.

This clone was seen a single time. Its matching antigen is unknown. Investigators spread the genomic DNA of each subset evenly over several immunoSEQ plates. The assay was immunoSEQ multiplex PCR, and TCRdb's table has in-frame clones only and misses some. The table lists some 2.4 million clones, 93% of them singletons. The ends lost 4 bases at V and 7 bases at J; junction bases unmatched: 13. CDR1 is LNHNV and CDR2 is YYDKDF in the germline V gene (reference sequence). This CDR3 comprises 17 residues. The origin of this receptor is a man in his late teens or twenties in good health. Some clones in this sample may be carry-over from other donors' samples. The V and J genes are TRBV15 and TRBJ2-1, with 10 bases that match TRBD1. Sequences were obtained from naive CD4+ T cells from PBMCs. Indicated subset: CD45RA+ positively selected. As DNA, the CDR3 is TGTGCCACCAGCAACCATGACAGGGGGCGCAGGAAAAATGAGCAGTTCTTC. Residues: CATSNHDRGRRKNEQFF.